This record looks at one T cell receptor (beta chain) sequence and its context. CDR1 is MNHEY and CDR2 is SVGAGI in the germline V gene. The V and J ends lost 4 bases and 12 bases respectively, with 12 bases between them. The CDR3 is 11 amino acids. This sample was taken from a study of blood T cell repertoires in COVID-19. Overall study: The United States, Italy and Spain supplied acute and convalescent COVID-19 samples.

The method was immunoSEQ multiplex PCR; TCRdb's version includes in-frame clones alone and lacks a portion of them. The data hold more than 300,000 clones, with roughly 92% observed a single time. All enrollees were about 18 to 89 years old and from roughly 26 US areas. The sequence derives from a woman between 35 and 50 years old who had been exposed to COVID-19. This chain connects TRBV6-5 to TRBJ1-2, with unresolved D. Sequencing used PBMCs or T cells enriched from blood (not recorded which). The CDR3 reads CASSSGLLNTF. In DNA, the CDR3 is TGTGCCAGCAGTTCTGGCCTCTTAAACACCTTC.